The subject of this entry is one TCR beta chain. Its antigen is still unknown. The data were produced by immunoSEQ multiplex PCR, yet TCRdb's version contains in-frame clones alone and is incomplete. The sample records 150,000 to 200,000 clones, about 85% being singletons. The data were taken from a study of cytomegalovirus exposure and HLA in healthy donors. The germline V gene encodes CDR1 MDHEN and CDR2 SYDVKM. This CDR3 region has 16 residues. Unmatched junction bases numbered 6, after V lost 3 bases and J lost 3 bases. Notes on the study in general: Reports described diagnosis of cytomegalovirus status by the classifier as highly specific and sensitive. Overall, around 160 TCR beta chains were annotated as cytomegalovirus-associated. Subsequent analysis revealed that first-cohort TCR clusters tended to co-occur in the roughly 120 validation repertoires.

The donors were in the roughly 110-subject validation cohort, distinct from the approximately 700-subject first cohort. The chain recombines TRBV28 with TRBJ2-2; 8 bases are a match to TRBD2. The receptor was isolated from a man aged 18 to 35 in good health and CMV-seropositive. The sequenced sample was PBMCs. In nucleotides, the CDR3 is TGTGCCAGCAGTTTTCGCCGGGGGGGGTACACCGGGGAGCTGTTTTTT. This sequence encodes CASSFRRGGYTGELFF. Full variable domain (remainder filled in from reference TRBV28 and TRBJ2-2): DVKVTQSSRYLVKRTGEKVFLECVQDMDHENMFWYRQDPGLGLRLIYFSYDVKMKEKGDIPEGYSVSREKKERFSLILESASTNQTSMYLCASSFRRGGYTGELFFGEGSRLTVL.